What follows is one T cell receptor beta chain and its context. Data came from immunoSEQ multiplex PCR; TCRdb stores just in-frame clones and leaves some out. The data contain a few hundred thousand clones, 75% to 85% of them singletons. This entry belongs to a study of blood T cell repertoires in COVID-19. CDR3 length equals 12 residues. V lost 1 base to trimming and J lost 8 bases, with 8 bases between them. CDR1 and CDR2 from the germline V gene are LGHDT and YNNKEL (reference sequence). Individuals aged 18 to 89 years were recruited from about two dozen US areas. The chain has TRBV3-1 (or the pseudogene TRBV3-2) and TRBJ1-1; D gene uncertain. This clonotype was obtained from a woman in her forties with acute COVID-19. The sample was PBMCs or T cells enriched from blood (not recorded which). CDR3 nucleotide sequence: TGTGCCAGCAGCCAAGGTCGAGGGGAAGCTTTCTTT. Its protein is CASSQGRGEAFF.